Listed below are T cell receptor beta chains from one sample, sequenced in a study of OX40 agonist ivuxolimab in advanced cancers. Only in-frame clones appear in the TCRdb table, and some are missing; sequencing was by immunoSEQ multiplex PCR. The repertoire consists of some 68,000 clones, with 75% to 90% occurring once and the leading ten covering roughly 4%. Sequencing was performed on CD4+ or CD8+ T cells sorted from blood, taken in a trial of the OX40 agonist ivuxolimab. These TCRs come from an adult with an advanced solid tumor such as melanoma, head and neck, liver or kidney cancer. Each CDR3 is given with its conserved first and last residue. The D gene is left open where the match is weak. Only part of the rows carry a size: once, few, many, or a class if the clone is expanded.

DNA: TGCGCCAGCAGCCAAGTTTCGTTGGTTCCGGGCACCCAAGAGACCCAGTACTTC; CDR3: CASSQVSLVPGTQETQYF; J: TRBJ2-5; V: TRBV4-1; D: NA; size: NA
DNA: TGTGCCAGTAGTATAATAGCGGTCCCTGGATCCTACGAGCAGTACTTC; CDR3: CASSIIAVPGSYEQYF; J: TRBJ2-7; V: TRBV19; D: NA; size: NA
DNA: TGTGCCAGCAGTTTATTGGGGGGATCGAGTAACTATGGCTACACCTTC; CDR3: CASSLLGGSSNYGYTF; J: TRBJ1-2; V: TRBV27; D: NA; size: few
DNA: TGTGCCAGCAGTTTACAGGAGGGCACTGAAGCTTTCTTT; CDR3: CASSLQEGTEAFF; J: TRBJ1-1; V: TRBV28; D: NA; size: NA
DNA: TGTGCCAGTAGTATTACGAACTATGGCTACACCTTC; CDR3: CASSITNYGYTF; J: TRBJ1-2; V: TRBV19; D: NA; size: once
DNA: TGTGCCAGCAGCCCACAGGTTCTAAACACTGAAGCTTTCTTT; CDR3: CASSPQVLNTEAFF; J: TRBJ1-1; V: TRBV7-2; D: NA; size: NA
DNA: TGTGCCTGGAGTGCCCAAACAGGGCGTCTGTTTTTT; CDR3: CAWSAQTGRLFF; J: TRBJ1-4; V: TRBV30; D: NA; size: NA
DNA: TGTGCCAGCTCACCCGATTGGGAGCTAAATCGAAATGGCTACACCTTC; CDR3: CASSPDWELNRNGYTF; J: TRBJ1-2; V: TRBV18; D: NA; size: NA
DNA: TGTGCCAGCAGTGAAGGGAACAGGAGGGGCCAAGAGACCCAGTACTTC; CDR3: CASSEGNRRGQETQYF; J: TRBJ2-5; V: TRBV2; D: NA; size: NA
DNA: TGTGCCAGCAGTGACGCCGGGGAGCTGTTTTTT; CDR3: CASSDAGELFF; J: TRBJ2-2; V: TRBV13; D: NA; size: NA
DNA: TGTGCCAGCAGCTCCGAGCGGGGGGGTGAGCAGTTCTTC; CDR3: CASSSERGGEQFF; J: TRBJ2-1; V: TRBV5-6; D: TRBD2; size: NA
DNA: TGTGCCAGCCAGGGGGGGAGCAATCAGCCCCAGCATTTT; CDR3: CASQGGSNQPQHF; J: TRBJ1-5; V: TRBV2; D: TRBD1; size: few
DNA: TGCAGCGTCTCCGGGACATCGGAGACCCAGTACTTC; CDR3: CSVSGTSETQYF; J: TRBJ2-5; V: TRBV29-1; D: NA; size: NA
DNA: TGTGCCAGCAACCCGGGACTAGCGGGAGGAGGAGATACGCAGTATTTT; CDR3: CASNPGLAGGGDTQYF; J: TRBJ2-3; V: TRBV7-9; D: TRBD2; size: NA
DNA: TGTGCCAGCAGTTCTCGACTAGCGGGAGATTACGAGCAGTACTTC; CDR3: CASSSRLAGDYEQYF; J: TRBJ2-7; V: TRBV6-5; D: TRBD2; size: NA
DNA: TGTGCCAGCAGAAAAGAAGACGAGCAGTACTTC; CDR3: CASRKEDEQYF; J: TRBJ2-7; V: TRBV11-3; D: NA; size: NA
DNA: TGCGCCAGCAGCCAAGATCGTGGTGCGGGAGGGAACTACAATGAGCAGTTCTTC; CDR3: CASSQDRGAGGNYNEQFF; J: TRBJ2-1; V: TRBV4-1; D: TRBD2; size: NA
DNA: TGTGCCAGCAGGGCCTCTAGGGGGGGAAACACCATATATTTT; CDR3: CASRASRGGNTIYF; J: TRBJ1-3; V: TRBV28; D: NA; size: NA
DNA: TGTGCCAGTAGTATATGGCGGGGAGACTATGGCTACACCTTC; CDR3: CASSIWRGDYGYTF; J: TRBJ1-2; V: TRBV19; D: NA; size: NA
DNA: TGCGCCAGCAGCCAGGGACTAGCGGGAGGGGAGCAGTTCTTC; CDR3: CASSQGLAGGEQFF; J: TRBJ2-1; V: TRBV4-1; D: TRBD2; size: NA
DNA: TGTGCCAGCAGCCCAGGGGCTGGGGCCAACGTCCTGATTTTC; CDR3: CASSPGAGANVLIF; J: TRBJ2-6; V: TRBV7-3; D: NA; size: NA
DNA: TGTGCTAGTGGTTTGGACCGGAGCACAGATACGCAGTATTTT; CDR3: CASGLDRSTDTQYF; J: TRBJ2-3; V: TRBV12-5; D: NA; size: NA